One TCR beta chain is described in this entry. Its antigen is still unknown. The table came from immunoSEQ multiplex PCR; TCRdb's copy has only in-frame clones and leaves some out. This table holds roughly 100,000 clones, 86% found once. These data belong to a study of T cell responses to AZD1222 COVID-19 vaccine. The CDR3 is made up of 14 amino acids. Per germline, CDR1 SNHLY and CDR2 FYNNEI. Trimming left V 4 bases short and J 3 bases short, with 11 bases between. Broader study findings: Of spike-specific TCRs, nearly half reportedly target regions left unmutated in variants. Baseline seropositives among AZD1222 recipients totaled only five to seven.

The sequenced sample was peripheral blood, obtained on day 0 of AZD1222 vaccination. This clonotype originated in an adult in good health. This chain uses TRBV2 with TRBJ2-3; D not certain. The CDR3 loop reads CASSVTRETDTQYF. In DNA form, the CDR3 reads TGTGCCAGCAGTGTGACAAGGGAAACAGATACGCAGTATTTT.